The TCR beta chain under discussion was sequenced for a study of regulatory T cells in long-lasting Graves disease. Construction of TCR beta libraries relied on iRepertoire HTBI primers and on Arm-PCR targeting CDR3 regions. One entry per CDR3 protein results from TCRdb running MiXCR on the multiplex PCR reads. The top ten hold 22% of the sample, which has around 400,000 distinct CDR3 sequences, about 14% seen once. The time point was: newly diagnosed GD, antithyroid drugs for less than 3 months. RNA extracted from PBMCs served as the sequencing template. The CDR3 consists of 17 residues. Germline CDR1 is LGHNT and CDR2 is FRNRAP. The V and J ends lost 1 base and 5 bases, in that order; junction bases with no gene match: 10.

The chain carries TRBV12-5 and TRBJ2-5, with 10 bases that match TRBD2. The sample here was peripheral blood mononuclear cells (PBMCs), taken at new diagnosis, from a patient treated with antithyroid drugs. This TCR derives from a female donor with Graves disease. The DNA for the CDR3 is TGTGCTAGTGGTTTGGGGCTAGCGGGAGTGCTCGACGAGACCCAGTACTTC. Translating it yields CASGLGLAGVLDETQYF. The full variable domain, in which reference TRBV12-5 and TRBJ2-5 provide the parts outside the CDR3, is DARVTQTPRHKVTEMGQEVTMRCQPILGHNTVFWYRQTMMQGLELLAYFRNRAPLDDSGMPKDRFSAEMPDATLATLKIQPSEPRDSAVYFCASGLGLAGVLDETQYFGPGTRLLVL.